The clone carrying this T cell receptor beta chain was detected many times. The source of the sample is a study of T-cell reconstitution after alpha-beta-depleted transplantation in children. The V end lost 3 bases, the J end lost 3 bases, and 9 bases lay between the germline ends. The CDR3 has 14 residues. CDR1 and CDR2 (germline): MNHEY, SMNVEV (reference sequence). TCRbeta library construction was performed incorporating unique molecular identifiers. TCRdb independently ran MiXCR on the PCR reads; one entry per CDR3 protein. The data hold 200,000 to 300,000 distinct CDR3 sequences, with around 12% observed a single time.

The chain has TRBV27 and TRBJ1-5; no firm D call. The receptor comes from a human donor who donated a stem cell graft to a child with acute lymphoblastic leukemia. Sequenced material: PBMCs from the stem cell graft donor, taken from the stem cell graft. The CDR3: CASSLRGINQPQHF. For the CDR3, the DNA is TGTGCCAGCAGTTTGAGAGGGATCAATCAGCCCCAGCATTTT.